Shown below are 28 T cell receptor beta chains from a single sample sequenced in a study of blood T cell repertoires in COVID-19. Clones were read by immunoSEQ multiplex PCR, and TCRdb kept only the in-frame ones, dropping some. The table has about 270,000 clones, approximately 77% seen once. The sample was peripheral blood. The origin of the receptors is a woman aged 18-30 years with acute or convalescent COVID-19.

V is TRBV21-1 and J is TRBJ2-5; TRBD1 is the table's D call, not checked against the DNA. TRBV21-1 is a documented pseudogene. The CDR3 consists of 14 residues. This CDR3 is CASSKDRQGETQYF. The CDR3 bases are TGTGCCAGCAGCAAAGATAGACAGGGTGAGACCCAGTACTTC.

The CDR3 region is CASSPGHAAYGYTF. The CDR3 nucleotides read TGTGCCAGCAGCCCGGGACATGCAGCTTATGGCTACACCTTC. This sequence joins TRBV11-2 and TRBJ1-2, with D tentatively TRBD1 (6 bases). V was clipped by 5 bases and J by 5 bases, with 15 bases between them. This CDR3 has 14 residues. Germline values: CDR1 SGHAT, CDR2 FQNNGV.

This chain uses TRBV7-2 with TRBJ2-7; the match to TRBD2 covers 13 bases. The ends lost 8 bases at V and 7 bases at J; junction bases unmatched: 8. CDR3 length: 14 amino acids. CDR1 SGHTA and CDR2 FQGNSA come from the germline V gene. The chain's CDR3 is CASGRTSGSYEQYF. The CDR3 bases are TGTGCCAGCGGCCGGACTAGCGGGAGTTATGAGCAGTACTTC.

Turning to this clone: A clone one base away is much larger, so this may be a read error. Here the CDR3 reads CASSLVAGEDNEQFF. As DNA, the CDR3 is TGTGCCAGCAGCTTAGTAGCGGGAGAGGACAATGAGCAGTTCTTC. This chain joins TRBV7-2 and TRBJ2-1, with 9 bases that match TRBD2. Germline-derived CDR1 and CDR2 are SGHTA and FQGNSA. This CDR3 region has 15 residues. With 1 base clipped from V and 5 bases from J, the junction kept 3 bases outside the gene matches.

The V gene is TRBV11-2, the J gene TRBJ2-7; tentatively, D is TRBD2 (6 bases). The V and J ends lost 1 base and 5 bases respectively, with 12 bases between them. Germline CDR1 SGHAT, CDR2 FQNNGV. This CDR3 is 14 amino acids long. CDR3 sequence reads: CASSLVPSEDEQYF. In DNA form, the CDR3 reads TGTGCCAGCAGCTTAGTCCCTAGCGAGGACGAGCAGTACTTC.

The rearrangement uses TRBV7-9 and TRBJ2-1; 8 nucleotides line up with TRBD2. CDR1 SEHNR and CDR2 FQNEAQ come from the germline V gene (reference sequence). J gave up 4 bases and V 5 bases, and 10 bases lay outside the gene matches. This CDR3 is 16 amino acids long. The CDR3 here is CASSLETGLAYNEQFF. In DNA, the CDR3 is TGTGCCAGCAGCCTAGAAACCGGACTAGCTTACAATGAGCAGTTCTTC. Complete variable domain (other parts from reference TRBV7-9 and TRBJ2-1): DTGVSQNPRHKITKRGQNVTFRCDPISEHNRLYWYRQTLGQGPEFLTYFQNEAQLEKSRLLSDRFSAERPKGSFSTLEIQRTEQGDSAMYLCASSLETGLAYNEQFFGPGTRLTVL.

V gene TRBV2 combines with J gene TRBJ1-3; maybe TRBD1 (6 bases). Germline V gives CDR1 SNHLY, CDR2 FYNNEI. This CDR3 spans 15 amino acids. Trimming removed 7 bases at V and 0 bases at J, with 13 bases between. CDR3 DNA sequence: TGTGCCAGCACCGGACAGTCCCCCTCTGGAAACACCATATATTTT. Amino acid sequence: CASTGQSPSGNTIYF. The variable domain in full, with the rest retrieved from reference TRBV2 and TRBJ1-3, is EPEVTQTPSHQVTQMGQEVILRCVPISNHLYFYWYRQILGQKVEFLVSFYNNEISEKSEIFDDQFSVERPDGSNFTLKIRSTKLEDSAMYFCASTGQSPSGNTIYFGEGSWLTVV.

V gene TRBV6-2 or TRBV6-3 combines with J gene TRBJ2-3; D uncertain. Germline V gives CDR1 MNHEY, CDR2 SVGEGT. V was clipped by 3 bases and J by 2 bases, with 12 bases between them. This CDR3 spans 15 amino acids. CDR3 in DNA: TGTGCCAGCAGTTATGGTGGGCTTACCACAGATACGCAGTATTTT. This sequence encodes CASSYGGLTTDTQYF.

This clone was picked up a small number of times. V gene TRBV11-1 combines with J gene TRBJ2-7, with TRBD2 matching 10 bases. Germline CDR1 and CDR2: SGHAT and FQDESV (reference sequence). CDR3 size: 15 residues. Losses at the gene ends were 5 bases for V and 2 bases for J; bases not matched to a gene: 6. In DNA, the CDR3 is TGTGCCAGCAGCAAGAGCGGGAGGGCCCCCTACGAGCAGTACTTC. It codes for CASSKSGRAPYEQYF.

CDR3: CASSGTIAGAADTQYF. The CDR3 bases are TGCGCCAGCAGCGGAACAATAGCGGGAGCGGCAGATACGCAGTATTTT. The V gene is TRBV5-1, the J gene TRBJ2-3; 9 bases match TRBD2. The CDR3 is 16 residues long. From germline, CDR1 is SGHRS and CDR2 YFSETQ. V lost 4 bases and J lost 4; bases outside the gene matches: 10.

This chain links TRBV6-6 with TRBJ1-3; 9 nucleotides match TRBD1. Looked up from germline, CDR1 is MNHNY and CDR2 is SVGAGI (reference sequence). The CDR3 covers 17 residues. Trimming removed 5 bases from V and 1 base from J; junction bases left unmatched: 9. The CDR3 DNA sequence: TGTGCCAGCAGTCAACAGACAGGGGGGCTATCTGGAAACACCATATATTTT. It translates to CASSQQTGGLSGNTIYF.

The V and J genes are TRBV30 and TRBJ2-3; 10 nucleotides match TRBD2. Trimming cost V 4 bases and J 2 bases; bases outside gene matches: 3. CDR3 length equals 14 residues. CDR1 and CDR2 from the germline V gene are GTSNPN and SVGIG (reference sequence). CDR3 loop: CAWTSGSPTDTQYF. Written as DNA, the CDR3 is TGTGCCTGGACTAGCGGGAGCCCCACAGATACGCAGTATTTT.

V is TRBV5-4 and J is TRBJ2-3, with D possibly matching TRBD2 (6 bases). There are 15 residues in the CDR3. V lost 4 bases, J lost 5 bases, and 17 bases lay in between. Germline loops: CDR1 SGHNT, CDR2 YYREEE (reference sequence). Here the CDR3 DNA reads TGTGCCAGCAGCCCCTTTCCGGGAGTTGAAGATACGCAGTATTTT. Its translation is CASSPFPGVEDTQYF. Supplemented by reference TRBV5-4 and TRBJ2-3, the full variable domain reads ETGVTQSPTHLIKTRGQQVTLRCSSQSGHNTVSWYQQALGQGPQFIFQYYREEENGRGNFPPRFSGLQFPNYSSELNVNALELDDSALYLCASSPFPGVEDTQYFGPGTRLTVL.

This clone appeared once. CDR3 sequence reads: CASSPFVVQREAGHNEQFF. CDR3 sequence (DNA): TGTGCCAGCTCACCATTTGTTGTCCAGCGGGAGGCCGGTCACAATGAGCAGTTCTTC. The V call is TRBV18, the J call TRBJ2-1, with TRBD2 matching over 9 bases. The CDR3 consists of 19 residues. Germline CDR1 KGHSH, CDR2 LQKENI. The J segment lost 5 bases and the V segment lost 2 bases, leaving 16 bases of the junction unmatched.

The chain combines TRBV29-1 with TRBJ2-7; D is possibly TRBD1 (5 bases). The CDR3 is made up of 13 amino acids. The germline V gene encodes CDR1 SQVTM and CDR2 ANQGSEA. The V gene lost 2 bases and the J gene lost 4 bases, with 12 bases spanning the gap. The CDR3 DNA is TGCAGCGTTGAATTGCAGGGCCATTACGAGCAGTACTTC. This gives the protein CSVELQGHYEQYF.

The rearrangement uses TRBV6-5 and TRBJ2-5; TRBD2 is a possible D gene (6 bases). This CDR3 is built from 15 residues. V was cut by 6 bases and J by 5 bases, with 19 bases left in between. Germline CDR1 reads MNHEY; CDR2 reads SVGAGI. The CDR3: CASSHGGYGGETQYF. The CDR3 DNA reads TGTGCCAGCAGCCACGGGGGTTATGGAGGGGAGACCCAGTACTTC.

The chain employs TRBV5-6 and TRBJ2-6, with 11 positions matching TRBD2. Germline CDR1 and CDR2: SGHDT and YYEEEE. V lost 6 bases, J lost 0 bases, and 5 bases stayed unmatched. The CDR3 has 17 amino acids. CDR3 in DNA: TGTGCCAGCATCAGACTAGCGGGAAGCTCTGGGGCCAACGTCCTGACTTTC. The encoded protein is CASIRLAGSSGANVLTF. Complete variable domain (other parts from reference TRBV5-6 and TRBJ2-6): DAGVTQSPTHLIKTRGQQVTLRCSPKSGHDTVSWYQQALGQGPQFIFQYYEEEERQRGNFPDRFSGHQFPNYSSELNVNALLLGDSALYLCASIRLAGSSGANVLTFGAGSRLTVL.

CDR3 region: CASSSVTGLTTEAFF. The CDR3 DNA reads TGTGCCAGCAGCTCTGTCACAGGGTTAACCACTGAAGCTTTCTTT. The chain employs TRBV7-9 and TRBJ1-1, with D possibly being TRBD1 (6 bases). The CDR3 totals 15 residues. CDR1 is SEHNR, CDR2 FQNEAQ, per germline (reference sequence). With 4 bases removed from V and 4 bases from J, the gap between germline ends came to 16 bases.

The genes are TRBV19 and TRBJ1-1; a weak D match, TRBD1 (6 bases). The V gene's germline CDR1 is LNHDA and CDR2 SQIVND (reference sequence). Trimming left V 2 bases short and J 2 bases short, with 15 bases between. The CDR3 is 16 residues long. Here the CDR3 DNA reads TGTGCCAGTAGTATATTCGGAGGACAGCCTAACACTGAAGCTTTCTTT. As protein: CASSIFGGQPNTEAFF.

Here the CDR3 reads CASRGQGRSNYGYTF. Written as DNA, the CDR3 is TGTGCCAGCAGGGGACAGGGTCGGAGTAACTATGGCTACACCTTC. V and J are TRBV28 and TRBJ1-2, with TRBD1 matching over 9 bases. Germline CDR1 reads MDHEN; CDR2 reads SYDVKM. This CDR3 comprises 15 residues. The J segment lost 1 base and the V segment lost 6 bases, leaving 6 bases of the junction unmatched.

The chain joins TRBV5-5 to TRBJ2-1, with 12 bases lining up with TRBD2. CDR1 is SGHKS, CDR2 YYEKEE, per germline (reference sequence). V trimming: 1 base; J trimming: 8 bases; junction bases outside the gene matches: 4. The CDR3 covers 15 residues. CDR3 residues: CASSLQLAGGYEQFF. As DNA, the CDR3 is TGTGCCAGCAGCTTGCAACTAGCGGGAGGCTATGAGCAGTTCTTC.

V and J are TRBV27 and TRBJ1-5; TRBD1 matches 7 bases. The CDR3 totals 13 residues. The V gene end was trimmed by 5 bases and the J gene end by 6 bases; junction bases not matched to a gene: 4. Germline values: CDR1 MNHEY, CDR2 SMNVEV (reference sequence). The CDR3 reads CASSTGVGQPQHF. DNA for the CDR3: TGTGCCAGCAGTACAGGGGTGGGTCAGCCCCAGCATTTT.

The rearrangement joins TRBV7-9 to TRBJ2-1, with 12 nucleotides matching TRBD2. Germline lookup yields CDR1 SEHNR and CDR2 FQNEAQ (reference sequence). J gave up 0 bases and V 5 bases, and 8 bases lay outside the gene matches. The CDR3 sequence is 18 residues long. The CDR3 loop is CASSPRLAGVSSYNEQFF. CDR3 sequence (DNA): TGTGCCAGCAGCCCCCGACTAGCGGGAGTCAGCTCCTACAATGAGCAGTTCTTC.

This chain joins TRBV5-1 and TRBJ1-4; no firm D call. Germline CDR1 is SGHRS and CDR2 is YFSETQ. The V and J ends lost 4 bases and 12 bases respectively, with 16 bases between them. This CDR3 comprises 13 residues. Written as DNA, the CDR3 is TGCGCCAGCAGCCCGCGACCAGATGCGGAACTGTTTTTT. This encodes CASSPRPDAELFF.

The rearrangement links TRBV7-9 to TRBJ1-5; unclear D gene. The CDR3 length is 14 residues. Germline V lookup: CDR1 SEHNR, CDR2 FQNEAQ (reference sequence). The V and J ends lost 0 bases and 0 bases respectively, with 3 bases between them. The CDR3 sequence: CASSLASSNQPQHF. CDR3 DNA sequence: TGTGCCAGCAGCTTAGCGAGTAGCAATCAGCCCCAGCATTTT.

The V and J genes are TRBV7-9 and TRBJ2-7; D not resolved. The length of the CDR3 is 15 residues. The V end was cut by 5 bases, the J end by 6 bases, with 20 bases between. The germline gives CDR1 SEHNR, CDR2 FQNEAQ (reference sequence). The CDR3 is CASSASFGASGEQYF. CDR3 DNA sequence: TGTGCCAGCAGCGCTTCATTCGGCGCGTCGGGCGAGCAGTACTTC. Full variable domain (rest looked up from reference TRBV7-9 and TRBJ2-7): DTGVSQNPRHKITKRGQNVTFRCDPISEHNRLYWYRQTLGQGPEFLTYFQNEAQLEKSRLLSDRFSAERPKGSFSTLEIQRTEQGDSAMYLCASSASFGASGEQYFGPGTRLTVT.

This clone was picked up one time. The chain joins TRBV2 to TRBJ2-1; the match to TRBD2 covers 14 bases. The germline gives CDR1 SNHLY, CDR2 FYNNEI. The CDR3 contains 15 residues. J gave up 9 bases and V 7 bases, and 8 bases lay outside the gene matches. The CDR3 DNA reads as TGTGCCAGCAACCCGGGACTAGCGGGAGTATTTGAGCAGTTCTTC. Encoded protein: CASNPGLAGVFEQFF. The variable domain in full, with the rest retrieved from reference TRBV2 and TRBJ2-1, is EPEVTQTPSHQVTQMGQEVILRCVPISNHLYFYWYRQILGQKVEFLVSFYNNEISEKSEIFDDQFSVERPDGSNFTLKIRSTKLEDSAMYFCASNPGLAGVFEQFFGPGTRLTVL.

The V call is TRBV10-3, the J call TRBJ2-7; TRBD2 matches 9 bases. V shed 10 bases, J shed 4 bases, and the junction held 8 bases outside the gene matches. The germline CDR1 and CDR2 sequences are ENHRY and SYGVKD. This CDR3 region has 13 residues. The CDR3 nucleotides are TGTGCCAGCGCGGTAGCGGGAGTGTACGAGCAGTACTTC. It specifies CASAVAGVYEQYF.